Following are 25 T cell receptor beta chains from one sample sequenced in a study of a mutant IDH1 vaccine in newly diagnosed glioma. Time point denoted: week 5, during vaccination. The content of each vaccine dose was 300 ug of mutant IDH1 20-mer peptide, and topical imiquimod accompanied it. Antigens of these TCRs are unknown. The protocol was immunoSEQ multiplex PCR, while the TCRdb copy is restricted to in-frame clones and leaves out a portion. The sample records about 33,000 clones, approximately 80% being singletons. Material: PBMCs, obtained from a glioma patient whose treatment included an IDH1 peptide vaccine. The source of these receptors is a man aged 30 to 45 with glioma.

The chain joins TRBV6-4 to TRBJ1-1; 7 bases map to TRBD1. The CDR3 loop spans 13 amino acids. In germline, CDR1 is MRHNA, CDR2 SNTAGT. The V segment lost 8 bases and the J segment 1 base; nucleotides outside the gene matches: 4. Here the CDR3 reads CASLGTENTEAFF. CDR3 in DNA: TGTGCCAGCCTCGGGACAGAGAACACTGAAGCTTTCTTT.

The rearrangement joins TRBV6-1 to TRBJ2-7; the D gene is possibly TRBD2 (6 bases). CDR3 length: 14 amino acids. V lost 2 bases and J 3 bases, leaving 11 bases between the germline ends. Looked up from germline, CDR1 is MNHNS and CDR2 is SASEGT. Here the CDR3 reads CASSEREAVYEQYF. The DNA for the CDR3 is TGTGCCAGCAGTGAAAGGGAGGCAGTCTACGAGCAGTACTTC.

V and J are TRBV10-3 and TRBJ1-1, with 8 bases lining up with TRBD1. V shed 7 bases and J 1 base; nucleotides not matched to a gene: 5. The germline V gene has CDR1 ENHRY and CDR2 SYGVKD. The CDR3 runs to 14 residues. DNA of the CDR3: TGTGCCATCAATCACAGGGGGGGGAACACTGAAGCTTTCTTT. This encodes CAINHRGGNTEAFF.

The gene calls are TRBV25-1 and TRBJ2-5, with D possibly matching TRBD2 (5 bases). CDR1 is MGHDK and CDR2 is SYGVNS in the germline V gene. CDR3 size: 15 residues. Trimming stripped 3 bases from V and 0 bases from J, with 11 bases between. CDR3 in amino acids: CASSDYRGYQETQYF. The CDR3 nucleotides read TGTGCCAGCAGTGACTACCGGGGATACCAAGAGACCCAGTACTTC.

J is TRBJ1-6 and V is TRBV6-1, with D possibly being TRBD1 (5 bases). The CDR3 loop spans 15 amino acids. The germline CDR1 and CDR2 sequences are MNHNS and SASEGT. V was clipped by 4 bases and J by 4 bases, with 11 bases between them. The CDR3 DNA reads as TGTGCCAGCAGTGTGGGACTGACATATAATTCACCCCTCCACTTT. This gives the protein CASSVGLTYNSPLHF.

The chain has TRBV30 and TRBJ1-4; unclear D gene. Trimming stripped 3 bases from V and 4 bases from J, with 24 bases between. CDR3 length equals 18 residues. Germline V gives CDR1 GTSNPN, CDR2 SVGIG (reference sequence). Here the CDR3 reads CAWSPSRIGRGFNEKLFF. The CDR3 coding sequence is TGTGCCTGGAGCCCCTCCAGGATTGGTAGAGGGTTTAATGAAAAACTGTTTTTT.

This chain uses TRBV2 with TRBJ1-2; the match to TRBD1 covers 8 bases. The CDR3 is 12 residues long. The ends lost 6 bases at V and 4 bases at J; junction bases unmatched: 1. Germline CDR1 and CDR2: SNHLY and FYNNEI. DNA for the CDR3: TGTGCCAGCAGGGACAGGGTCTATGGCTACACCTTC. It specifies CASRDRVYGYTF.

This clone was observed once. The gene calls are TRBV7-6 and TRBJ2-7; the D gene could be TRBD1 or TRBD2 (5 bases each). V dropped 5 bases and J dropped 2 bases, with 13 bases sitting between them. The CDR3 spans 14 residues. Per the germline V gene, CDR1 is SGHVS and CDR2 is FNYEAQ. CDR3 loop: CASSLGTVPYEQYF. The CDR3 DNA sequence: TGTGCCAGCAGCCTCGGGACGGTTCCCTACGAGCAGTACTTC.

This sequence joins TRBV28 and TRBJ2-7; possible D gene TRBD1, 6 bases. CDR1 and CDR2 from the germline V gene are MDHEN and SYDVKM. The CDR3 spans 13 residues. V shed 9 bases and J shed 1 base, with 13 bases lying between them. CDR3 nucleotide sequence: TGTGCCAGTGCCCGGGACACTTCCTACGAGCAGTACTTC. It specifies CASARDTSYEQYF.

V and J are TRBV6-5 and TRBJ1-4, with a possible D match to TRBD1 (6 bases). Germline CDR1 and CDR2: MNHEY and SVGAGI. The CDR3 sequence is 15 residues long. Trimming took off 2 bases at V and 0 bases at J, with 7 bases between the two ends. CDR3 region: CASSYRGSTNEKLFF. The CDR3 nucleotides read TGTGCCAGCAGTTACAGGGGGTCAACTAATGAAAAACTGTTTTTT.

J is TRBJ1-4 and V is TRBV4-1; no clear D gene. Germline lookup yields CDR1 MGHRA and CDR2 YSYEKL. V lost 3 bases, J lost 8 bases, and 19 bases lay in between. CDR3 length equals 16 residues. Here the CDR3 reads CASSHNHAVAHEKLFF. CDR3 sequence (DNA): TGCGCCAGCAGCCACAACCACGCCGTAGCTCACGAAAAACTGTTTTTT.

This rearrangement joins TRBV7-9 to TRBJ1-1, with D unresolved. Germline V CDR1 and CDR2: SEHNR, FQNEAQ (reference sequence). The CDR3 is 11 residues long. The germline V and J ends were trimmed by 3 bases and 11 bases, with 10 bases remaining between them. CDR3 sequence reads: CASSFGNEAFF. CDR3 in DNA: TGTGCCAGCAGCTTCGGGAACGAGGCTTTCTTT.

The chain has TRBV5-1 and TRBJ2-5, with D possibly matching TRBD1 (6 bases). Germline lookup yields CDR1 SGHRS and CDR2 YFSETQ. The CDR3 has 14 residues. Trimming removed 4 bases at V and 5 bases at J, with 15 bases between. CDR3 nucleotide sequence: TGCGCCAGCAGCCCTATGGGACAAGAGGAGACCCAGTACTTC. This translates into CASSPMGQEETQYF.

This chain links TRBV30 with TRBJ1-5; D is unresolved. The CDR3 covers 15 residues. Trimming took off 0 bases at V and 6 bases at J, with 15 bases between the two ends. Germline V gene lookup returns CDR1 GTSNPN and CDR2 SVGIG (reference sequence). CDR3 bases: TGTGCCTGGAGTGTACAAGGGTCCGACGGTCAGCCCCAGCATTTT. It yields the protein CAWSVQGSDGQPQHF.

This sequence joins TRBV9 and TRBJ1-4; D is unclear. The CDR3 contains 14 residues. Germline CDR1 and CDR2: SGDLS and YYNGEE. V lost 4 bases and J lost 7, with 14 bases in between. The chain's CDR3 is CASSPLAGGEKLFF. CDR3 DNA sequence: TGTGCCAGCAGCCCTCTGGCTGGAGGTGAAAAACTGTTTTTT.

The V and J genes are TRBV15 and TRBJ2-2, with TRBD2 matching over 10 bases. J gave up 5 bases and V 0 bases, and 0 bases lay outside the gene matches. The CDR3 covers 15 residues. CDR1 is LNHNV and CDR2 is YYDKDF in the germline V gene (reference sequence). This CDR3 reads CATSRELAGTGELFF. CDR3 nucleotide sequence: TGTGCCACCAGCAGAGAACTAGCGGGGACCGGGGAGCTGTTTTTT.

The chain employs TRBV5-4 and TRBJ2-7, with TRBD2 matching 13 bases. V gave up 2 bases and J gave up 3 bases; unmatched junction bases: 5. This CDR3 comprises 16 residues. Germline values: CDR1 SGHNT, CDR2 YYREEE (reference sequence). The CDR3 coding sequence is TGTGCCAGCAGCTTAGGACTAGCGGGAGCTGGCTACGAGCAGTACTTC. Its protein product is CASSLGLAGAGYEQYF.

V usage is TRBV6-1 and J usage is TRBJ2-3; perhaps D is TRBD1 or TRBD2 (5 bases each). The CDR3 is 13 residues long. V was cut by 3 bases and J by 8 bases, with 12 bases left in between. Per germline, CDR1 MNHNS and CDR2 SASEGT. The CDR3 loop reads CASSDEGSGTQYF. The DNA for the CDR3 is TGTGCCAGCAGTGACGAGGGGTCTGGTACGCAGTATTTT.

CDR3 sequence: CASSPLLPGLPNTGELFF. The CDR3 region has the DNA TGCGCCAGCAGCCCACTCCTTCCAGGGTTGCCCAACACCGGGGAGCTGTTTTTT. The chain carries TRBV5-1 and TRBJ2-2, with D perhaps TRBD1 (5 bases). V was trimmed by 4 bases and J by 2 bases, leaving 21 bases between them. The CDR3 spans 18 residues. CDR1 and CDR2 from the germline V gene are SGHRS and YFSETQ. The whole variable domain, remainder taken from reference TRBV5-1 and TRBJ2-2, is KAGVTQTPRYLIKTRGQQVTLSCSPISGHRSVSWYQQTPGQGLQFLFEYFSETQRNKGNFPGRFSGRQFSNSRSEMNVSTLELGDSALYLCASSPLLPGLPNTGELFFGEGSRLTVL.

The chain carries TRBV5-6 and TRBJ2-7; maybe TRBD1 (6 bases). CDR3 size: 14 residues. V gave up 0 bases and J gave up 6 bases, with 13 bases separating them. Germline values: CDR1 SGHDT, CDR2 YYEEEE. DNA of the CDR3: TGTGCCAGCAGCTTGGCCGGGCAGGGGAGCGAGCAGTACTTC. Protein product: CASSLAGQGSEQYF. The entire variable domain, with the rest obtained from reference TRBV5-6 and TRBJ2-7, is as follows: DAGVTQSPTHLIKTRGQQVTLRCSPKSGHDTVSWYQQALGQGPQFIFQYYEEEERQRGNFPDRFSGHQFPNYSSELNVNALLLGDSALYLCASSLAGQGSEQYFGPGTRLTVT.

The chain links TRBV29-1 to TRBJ2-3, with D possibly TRBD1 on 6 matching bases. Trimming stripped 1 base from V and 0 bases from J, with 8 bases between. The CDR3 is 14 amino acids. Per the germline V gene, CDR1 is SQVTM and CDR2 is ANQGSEA. The CDR3 reads CSVEGQASTDTQYF. CDR3 in DNA: TGCAGCGTTGAAGGACAGGCTAGCACAGATACGCAGTATTTT.

The genes are TRBV30 and TRBJ1-2, with D possibly TRBD1 on 5 matching bases. There are 14 residues in the CDR3. V shed 2 bases and J shed 4 bases, with 14 bases lying between them. Germline CDR1 is GTSNPN and CDR2 is SVGIG (reference sequence). Written as DNA, the CDR3 is TGTGCCTGGAGTTTACAGGAAAATCTCTATGGCTACACCTTC. Protein sequence: CAWSLQENLYGYTF.

CDR3 DNA: TGTGCCAGTAGTATGGGAGGGGCCGGGACTGAAGCTTTCTTT. Residues: CASSMGGAGTEAFF. The chain combines TRBV19 with TRBJ1-1; a weak D match, TRBD1 (5 bases). The V end was cut by 3 bases, the J end by 5 bases, with 13 bases between. The germline V gene has CDR1 LNHDA and CDR2 SQIVND (reference sequence). The CDR3 totals 14 residues. Full variable domain (outside the CDR3, taken from reference TRBV19 and TRBJ1-1): DGGITQSPKYLFRKEGQNVTLSCEQNLNHDAMYWYRQDPGQGLRLIYYSQIVNDFQKGDIAEGYSVSREKKESFPLTVTSAQKNPTAFYLCASSMGGAGTEAFFGQGTRLTVV.

V usage is TRBV28 and J usage is TRBJ2-7; 8 bases match TRBD1. The CDR3 extends over 15 amino acids. V was clipped by 3 bases and J by 0 bases; unmatched bases: 4. CDR1 and CDR2 (germline): MDHEN, SYDVKM. The chain's CDR3 is CASSLGTGDSYEQYF. The CDR3 nucleotides are TGTGCCAGCAGTTTGGGGACAGGTGACTCCTACGAGCAGTACTTC.

The chain combines TRBV5-6 with TRBJ1-2; 9 bases are a match to TRBD1. The CDR3 consists of 14 residues. Germline-derived CDR1 and CDR2 are SGHDT and YYEEEE. V was pared by 3 bases and J by 6 bases, with 6 bases of the junction left unmatched. CDR3 sequence: CASSWTGEEDGYTF. The DNA for the CDR3 is TGTGCCAGCAGCTGGACAGGGGAAGAGGATGGCTACACCTTC.